One sample yielded the 14 T cell receptor beta chains listed below, sequenced in a study of shared clonotypes between healthy human individuals. This table comes from immunoSEQ multiplex PCR, and its TCRdb copy is limited to in-frame clones, with some not included. The sample shows 2 million to 3 million clones, roughly 93% of them seen only once. The source material was naive CD4+ T cells from PBMCs. Subset described: CD45RA+ positively selected. These TCRs come from a man aged 18 to 35 in good health. Some clones in this sample may be carry-over from other donors' samples.

CDR3 in DNA: TGTGCCAGCAGGCAAGATTCAAAGAGGTACACTGAAGCTTTCTTT. Its protein product is CASRQDSKRYTEAFF. J is TRBJ1-1 and V is TRBV5-4; D gene unclear. CDR1 is SGHNT, CDR2 YYREEE, per germline (reference sequence). With 5 bases removed from V and 3 bases from J, the gap between germline ends came to 17 bases. The CDR3 totals 15 residues.

The chain recombines TRBV28 with TRBJ1-3; D may be TRBD1 (5 bases). Germline CDR1 and CDR2: MDHEN and SYDVKM. V gave up 9 bases and J gave up 0 bases, with 12 bases separating them. This CDR3 comprises 14 residues. The CDR3: CASWGTLSGNTIYF. CDR3 sequence (DNA): TGTGCCAGTTGGGGGACCCTCTCTGGAAACACCATATATTTT.

This chain links TRBV28 with TRBJ2-5, with D possibly matching TRBD1 (7 bases). Germline V gives CDR1 MDHEN, CDR2 SYDVKM. This CDR3 contains 15 residues. The V and J ends lost 2 bases and 1 base respectively, with 11 bases between them. CDR3 amino acids: CASSLAGQLQETQYF. Here the CDR3 DNA reads TGTGCCAGCAGTTTAGCGGGACAGCTCCAAGAGACCCAGTACTTC.

V usage is TRBV9 and J usage is TRBJ1-2; D perhaps matches TRBD1 (5 bases). The germline gives CDR1 SGDLS, CDR2 YYNGEE. V dropped 3 bases and J dropped 11 bases, with 11 bases sitting between them. The CDR3 contains 11 residues. As DNA, the CDR3 is TGTGCCAGCAGCGGGGGCAGGGATTACACCTTC. As protein: CASSGGRDYTF.

This rearrangement joins TRBV5-1 to TRBJ2-1; 7 bases map to TRBD2. V dropped 4 bases and J dropped 5; count of bases not matched to a gene: 12. This CDR3 has 16 amino acids. Germline values: CDR1 SGHRS, CDR2 YFSETQ. The CDR3 DNA reads TGCGCCAGCAGCCGGTTGGGGCTAGCGGAAGACAATGAGCAGTTCTTC. This translates into CASSRLGLAEDNEQFF.

This clone was recorded once. This rearrangement joins TRBV5-1 to TRBJ2-6; D is undetermined. This CDR3 comprises 16 residues. Deletions cut 5 bases from V and 0 bases from J, with 12 bases between. Looked up from germline, CDR1 is SGHRS and CDR2 is YFSETQ. The chain's CDR3 is CASRYTTGSGANVLTF. The CDR3, as DNA: TGCGCCAGCAGATACACGACCGGCTCTGGGGCCAACGTCCTGACTTTC.

The chain carries TRBV5-6 and TRBJ2-5; weak D call: TRBD1 (6 bases). Trimming cost V 0 bases and J 3 bases, with 15 bases left between them. CDR1 and CDR2 (germline): SGHDT, YYEEEE. The CDR3 consists of 16 residues. The CDR3 reads CASSLGGGSGEETQYF. DNA for the CDR3: TGTGCCAGCAGCTTGGGGGGCGGCTCAGGGGAAGAGACCCAGTACTTC.

This sequence joins TRBV9 and TRBJ1-5; 7 nucleotides agree with TRBD1. Germline values: CDR1 SGDLS, CDR2 YYNGEE. J lost 4 bases, V lost 3 bases, and 4 bases had no gene match. CDR3 length equals 14 residues. The CDR3 DNA sequence: TGTGCCAGCAGCGGAGGGACAGAGAATCAGCCCCAGCATTTT. Its translation is CASSGGTENQPQHF.

The chain links TRBV30 to TRBJ2-7, with D perhaps TRBD1 or TRBD2 (5 bases each). Germline V gene lookup returns CDR1 GTSNPN and CDR2 SVGIG (reference sequence). The CDR3 has 15 amino acids. Trimming stripped 4 bases from V and 0 bases from J, with 16 bases between. The CDR3 sequence is CAWMGGGRNSYEQYF. The CDR3, as DNA: TGTGCCTGGATGGGTGGGGGACGCAACTCCTACGAGCAGTACTTC.

The count of this clone is one. This rearrangement joins TRBV28 to TRBJ2-5; no clear D gene. The CDR3 has 13 amino acids. Trimming took off 6 bases at V and 5 bases at J, with 13 bases between the two ends. Germline V gene lookup returns CDR1 MDHEN and CDR2 SYDVKM. Here the CDR3 reads CASRTHVGETQYF. In DNA, the CDR3 is TGTGCCAGCAGAACCCATGTCGGGGAGACCCAGTACTTC. Variable domain in full (rest from reference TRBV28 and TRBJ2-5): DVKVTQSSRYLVKRTGEKVFLECVQDMDHENMFWYRQDPGLGLRLIYFSYDVKMKEKGDIPEGYSVSREKKERFSLILESASTNQTSMYLCASRTHVGETQYFGPGTRLLVL.

The chain employs TRBV6-5 and TRBJ2-7, with TRBD2 matching over 8 bases. CDR3 length equals 15 residues. Trimming at V came to 2 bases and at J to 3 bases, leaving 6 bases not matched to a gene. Per germline, CDR1 MNHEY and CDR2 SVGAGI. CDR3: CASSYRREENYEQYF. Here the CDR3 DNA reads TGTGCCAGCAGTTACCGGCGGGAGGAGAACTACGAGCAGTACTTC.

V gene TRBV9 combines with J gene TRBJ2-7, with TRBD1 identical over 10 bases. After removal of 4 bases from V and 6 bases from J, the junction contained 10 bases not matched to a gene. The CDR3 loop spans 15 amino acids. The germline gives CDR1 SGDLS, CDR2 YYNGEE. CDR3 coding DNA: TGTGCCAGCAGCCGGTTTGGGACAGGGGTATCCGAGCAGTACTTC. This sequence encodes CASSRFGTGVSEQYF.

The chain couples TRBV19 to TRBJ2-5; 8 bases match TRBD1. V lost 4 bases, J lost 6 bases, and 10 bases stayed unmatched. The CDR3 consists of 15 residues. CDR1 and CDR2 from the germline V gene are LNHDA and SQIVND (reference sequence). CDR3: CASSTKTGDPKTQYF. DNA of the CDR3: TGTGCCAGTAGTACAAAGACAGGGGACCCTAAGACCCAGTACTTC.

V usage is TRBV9 and J usage is TRBJ2-1; unclear D gene. The V end was cut by 0 bases, the J end by 0 bases, with 7 bases between. CDR1 SGDLS and CDR2 YYNGEE come from the germline V gene. The CDR3 is 15 residues long. The CDR3 spells CASSVDGHSYNEQFF. DNA of the CDR3: TGTGCCAGCAGCGTAGATGGTCACTCCTACAATGAGCAGTTCTTC.